This TCR beta chain was sequenced for a study of shared clonotypes between healthy human individuals. Sequencing used immunoSEQ multiplex PCR; TCRdb keeps in-frame clones, though not all of them. The sample includes some 1 million clones, roughly 70% seen only once; the top ten take approximately 1.5%. In the case of this clone: Its antigen remains unknown.

Study-wide results and caveats: The study drew on few donors, limiting represented genetic and exposure-history diversity.

Per germline, CDR1 SGHTA and CDR2 FQGTGA. Trimming left V 5 bases short and J 1 base short, with 6 bases between. The CDR3 is 14 amino acids. Material: memory CD4+ T cells sorted from blood. Subset noted: CD45RA-negative fraction. The TCR sequence derives from a man aged 18 to 29 in good health. This sequence joins TRBV7-3 and TRBJ2-6, with D unresolved. The CDR3 DNA reads TGTGCCAGCAGCCGGGTGTCTGGGGCCAACGTCCTGACTTTC. This codes for CASSRVSGANVLTF.